These 18 T cell receptor beta chains came from one sample sequenced in a study of blood T cell repertoires in COVID-19 (TCRdb year 2020). Library preparation employed the immunoSEQ multiplex PCR assay. The immuneACCESS repertoire file appears here via TCRdb, limited to in-frame rearrangements. These files lack a portion of the clones; in checked studies, under half of the deficit traces to unresolved V genes, and the cause of the others is not known. This sample comprises a few hundred thousand clones, about 88% of them detected only once. Around 7.9% of the sample rests with the top ten. Sequencing was done on a sample of PBMCs or T cells enriched from blood (not recorded which). These receptors were collected from a woman aged 55-75 years who had recovered from COVID-19.

To note about this clone: Within the sample, other DNA sequences also encode this same CDR3. CDR3 protein: CASGGADTQYF. CDR3 nucleotides: TGCGCCAGCGGGGGGGCAGATACGCAGTATTTT. V is TRBV5-1 and J is TRBJ2-3; 7 nucleotides line up with TRBD2. CDR1 is SGHRS and CDR2 is YFSETQ in the germline V gene. CDR3 length equals 11 residues. V was pared by 7 bases and J by 4 bases, with 0 bases of the junction left unmatched.

The J gene is TRBJ2-2, the V gene TRBV24-1, with TRBD1 matching over 8 bases. This CDR3 region has 16 residues. Germline values: CDR1 KGHDR, CDR2 SFDVKD. J lost 4 bases, V lost 3 bases, and 6 bases had no gene match. DNA of the CDR3: TGTGCCACCAGTGATCCCGGGACAGGAGGCACCGGGGAGCTGTTTTTT. Its translation: CATSDPGTGGTGELFF.

The rearrangement joins TRBV7-9 to TRBJ2-3, with D possibly TRBD1 on 5 matching bases. The CDR3 consists of 15 residues. In germline, CDR1 is SEHNR, CDR2 FQNEAQ (reference sequence). Between the trimmed V and J ends, which lost 4 bases and 1 base, there was a span of 12 bases. CDR3 sequence reads: CASSSGQGRTDTQYF. CDR3 in DNA: TGTGCCAGCAGCTCTGGGCAGGGCCGCACAGATACGCAGTATTTT.

This chain connects TRBV11-2 to TRBJ1-4; TRBD1 aligns across 8 bases. There are 15 residues in the CDR3. V lost 4 bases to trimming and J lost 4 bases; unmatched junction nucleotides: 5. Germline assignment: CDR1 SGHAT and CDR2 FQNNGV. The CDR3 coding sequence is TGTGCCAGCAGCTCGATGGGACAGGATAATGAAAAACTGTTTTTT. Translation: CASSSMGQDNEKLFF.

There are a few counts of this clone. The rearrangement uses TRBV5-4 and TRBJ2-7; weak D call: TRBD2 (6 bases). The germline V and J ends were trimmed by 0 bases and 7 bases, with 11 bases remaining between them. This CDR3 has 13 residues. Per germline, CDR1 SGHNT and CDR2 YYREEE (reference sequence). Here the CDR3 reads CASSLVGEEEQYF. The CDR3 bases are TGTGCCAGCAGCTTGGTTGGGGAGGAGGAGCAGTACTTC.

The chain carries TRBV4-1 and TRBJ1-6; perhaps TRBD1 as D (6 bases). The V and J ends lost 5 bases and 10 bases respectively, with 15 bases between them. Germline V gene data show CDR1 as MGHRA and CDR2 as YSYEKL. The CDR3 extends over 14 amino acids. The CDR3 protein is CASSLQGSDSPLHF. The CDR3 DNA follows: TGCGCCAGCAGCTTACAGGGCAGCGACTCACCCCTCCACTTT.

The chain has TRBV2 and TRBJ1-5; TRBD1 matches 7 bases. This CDR3 comprises 13 residues. Germline assignment: CDR1 SNHLY and CDR2 FYNNEI. The J segment lost 7 bases and the V segment lost 7 bases, leaving 7 bases of the junction unmatched. CDR3 region: CASTRGVGQPQHF. The CDR3 nucleotides read TGTGCCAGCACCAGGGGGGTTGGGCAGCCCCAGCATTTT.

V usage is TRBV5-1 and J usage is TRBJ1-2; D might be TRBD1 (6 bases). From germline, CDR1 is SGHRS and CDR2 YFSETQ. The CDR3 has 15 residues. V was shortened by 0 bases and J by 9 bases, with 18 bases between the two germline ends. The CDR3, as DNA: TGCGCCAGCAGCTTGGCCGCGGGGGGCGGACGAAGCTACACCTTC. Translated, it gives CASSLAAGGGRSYTF.

This sequence joins TRBV27 and TRBJ1-4, with D possibly matching TRBD1 (5 bases). This CDR3 spans 13 amino acids. Germline loops: CDR1 MNHEY, CDR2 SMNVEV (reference sequence). Between the trimmed V and J ends, which lost 4 bases and 8 bases, there was a span of 11 bases. CDR3 DNA: TGTGCCAGCAGTTACAGAGGACAAGAAAAACTGTTTTTT. Translation gives CASSYRGQEKLFF. The variable domain in full, with the rest retrieved from reference TRBV27 and TRBJ1-4, is EAQVTQNPRYLITVTGKKLTVTCSQNMNHEYMSWYRQDPGLGLRQIYYSMNVEVTDKGDVPEGYKVSRKEKRNFPLILESPSPNQTSLYFCASSYRGQEKLFFGSGTQLSVL.

The chain has TRBV5-1 and TRBJ2-1; 7 bases match TRBD1. The germline gives CDR1 SGHRS, CDR2 YFSETQ. This CDR3 spans 16 amino acids. Losses at the gene ends were 0 bases for V and 0 bases for J; bases not matched to a gene: 3. For the CDR3, the DNA is TGCGCCAGCAGCTTGGGACAGGGAATCTCCTACAATGAGCAGTTCTTC. Amino acids: CASSLGQGISYNEQFF.

There are a few counts of this clone. The V and J genes are TRBV18 and TRBJ2-3, with D possibly being TRBD1 (5 bases). This CDR3 has 14 amino acids. CDR1 and CDR2 from the germline V gene are KGHSH and LQKENI. V lost 3 bases and J lost 4, with 11 bases in between. DNA for the CDR3: TGTGCCAGCTCACCTGGCAGGGTTGCAGATACGCAGTATTTT. This translates into CASSPGRVADTQYF.

The chain's CDR3 is CASSLQGNKAYEQYV. The CDR3 DNA sequence: TGTGCCAGCAGCCTACAGGGGAATAAAGCCTACGAGCAGTACGTC. The J gene is TRBJ2-7, the V gene TRBV11-2; 7 positions match TRBD1. Trimming removed 5 bases from V and 2 bases from J; junction bases left unmatched: 9. The CDR3 consists of 15 residues. The V gene's germline CDR1 is SGHAT and CDR2 FQNNGV.

This clone has more than one count but fewer than ten. The CDR3 loop reads CASTTASGNTIYF. CDR3 nucleotide sequence: TGTGCCAGTACGACAGCCTCTGGAAACACCATATATTTT. The V gene is TRBV6-5, the J gene TRBJ1-3, with D possibly matching TRBD1 (5 bases). Germline V gene lookup returns CDR1 MNHEY and CDR2 SVGAGI. The V gene lost 9 bases and the J gene lost 0 bases, with 9 bases spanning the gap. The CDR3 sequence is 13 residues long.

This clone was seen more than once but under ten times. The chain recombines TRBV30 with TRBJ1-2; 11 bases are a match to TRBD1. V lost 3 bases and J lost 4; bases outside the gene matches: 4. The length of the CDR3 is 14 residues. Germline V gene lookup returns CDR1 GTSNPN and CDR2 SVGIG (reference sequence). DNA for the CDR3: TGTGCCTGGAGGGGGACAGGGGGAGGCTATGGCTACACCTTC. It specifies CAWRGTGGGYGYTF.

V usage is TRBV30 and J usage is TRBJ2-1; TRBD1 matches at 9 bases. The V segment lost 0 bases and the J segment 8 bases; nucleotides outside the gene matches: 8. This CDR3 region has 15 residues. CDR1 and CDR2 from the germline V gene are GTSNPN and SVGIG (reference sequence). The CDR3 bases are TGTGCCTGGAGTGTACCGGGACAGGGCTGGTATGAGCAGTTCTTC. This translates into CAWSVPGQGWYEQFF.

This chain connects TRBV4-1 to TRBJ1-2; D remains unclear. This CDR3 has 14 amino acids. The germline V and J ends were trimmed by 4 bases and 7 bases, with 16 bases remaining between them. Germline lookup yields CDR1 MGHRA and CDR2 YSYEKL. The CDR3 protein is CASSPVIQTGGYTF. The CDR3 nucleotides read TGCGCCAGCAGCCCAGTGATCCAGACGGGTGGCTACACCTTC.

V and J are TRBV2 and TRBJ2-3; TRBD2 might be the D (5 bases). Looked up from germline, CDR1 is SNHLY and CDR2 is FYNNEI. V lost 6 bases and J 2 bases, leaving 6 bases between the germline ends. This CDR3 is 12 amino acids long. The CDR3 here is CASRDFTDTQYF. CDR3 nucleotides: TGTGCCAGCAGGGACTTCACAGATACGCAGTATTTT.

This rearrangement joins TRBV19 to TRBJ2-1; 8 nucleotides match TRBD2. The CDR3 consists of 14 residues. The V segment lost 6 bases and the J segment 6 bases; nucleotides outside the gene matches: 7. Germline V gene lookup returns CDR1 LNHDA and CDR2 SQIVND (reference sequence). The CDR3 loop reads CASSPGGRSNEQFF. For the CDR3, the DNA is TGTGCCAGTAGCCCGGGGGGGCGTAGCAATGAGCAGTTCTTC.